This TCR beta chain was sequenced during a study of CD8 T cells in ankylosing spondylitis. Quantitative 5'-RACE with molecular barcodes generated TCR beta libraries. Each CDR3 protein is one row after TCRdb ran MiXCR on the 5' RACE reads. The table lists fewer than 500,000 distinct CDR3 sequences, 25% to 30% of them singletons. To note about this clonotype: Its antigen remains unidentified.

Study conclusions and caveats: Roughly eight highly homologous variants formed a TCR beta motif that appeared characteristic of ankylosing spondylitis blood. With a CD8+ phenotype, disease-linked clones were relatively rare in peripheral blood.

The sample taken for sequencing was blood, either unsorted or a sorted T cell fraction (not recorded which). This TCR was sampled from a male donor with ankylosing spondylitis.

The CDR3 region is CASSIGTGTGELFF. The DNA of the CDR3 is TGCGCCAGCAGCATTGGGACAGGGACCGGGGAGCTGTTTTTT. The J gene is TRBJ2-2, the V gene TRBV5-1; 9 bases fit TRBD1. Germline V gene data show CDR1 as SGHRS and CDR2 as YFSETQ. The CDR3 has 14 residues. The ends lost 4 bases at V and 5 bases at J; junction bases unmatched: 3. Drawing the rest from reference TRBV5-1 and TRBJ2-2, the complete variable domain is KAGVTQTPRYLIKTRGQQVTLSCSPISGHRSVSWYQQTPGQGLQFLFEYFSETQRNKGNFPGRFSGRQFSNSRSEMNVSTLELGDSALYLCASSIGTGTGELFFGEGSRLTVL.